Below are 10 T cell receptor beta chains sequenced from a single sample in a study of Graves' ophthalmopathy and Graves' hyperthyroidism. Amplification from RNA transcripts yielded the TCR beta CDR3 regions. An initial RT-PCR round employing HTBI primers preceded a second-round multiplex PCR. In TCRdb, the multiplex PCR reads were re-called with MiXCR into one record per CDR3 protein. The sample holds 650,000 to 800,000 distinct CDR3 sequences, about 40% seen once. Sequencing input: peripheral blood. The receptors stem from an adult man with Graves' ophthalmopathy.

This chain connects TRBV5-6 to TRBJ1-1, with no clear D. Germline V CDR1 and CDR2: SGHDT, YYEEEE. This CDR3 is 14 amino acids long. V lost 1 base and J lost 6, with 13 bases in between. CDR3 sequence: CASSLNRAAAEAFF. As DNA, the CDR3 is TGTGCCAGCAGCTTGAATAGGGCGGCGGCTGAAGCTTTCTTT.

The gene calls are TRBV30 and TRBJ1-1, with D maybe TRBD1 (6 bases). Trimming removed 0 bases at V and 9 bases at J, with 17 bases between. Germline CDR1 is GTSNPN and CDR2 is SVGIG (reference sequence). This CDR3 contains 14 residues. The CDR3 loop reads CAWSVQGTSGKAFF. The CDR3 nucleotides are TGTGCCTGGAGTGTACAGGGCACCTCGGGGAAAGCTTTCTTT.

This rearrangement joins TRBV19 to TRBJ1-1; TRBD1 matches 8 bases. Trimming cost V 4 bases and J 8 bases; bases outside gene matches: 12. CDR1 is LNHDA, CDR2 SQIVND, per germline (reference sequence). The CDR3 runs to 15 residues. Written as DNA, the CDR3 is TGTGCCAGTAGTAAACGACAGGGGTCTCCATGGGAAGCTTTCTTT. It translates to CASSKRQGSPWEAFF.

Comment on this clonotype: A much larger clone differs by one base, so this may be a read error. This rearrangement joins TRBV20-1 to TRBJ1-2; no firm D call. With 6 bases removed from V and 4 bases from J, the gap between germline ends came to 12 bases. The CDR3 contains 12 residues. The V gene's germline CDR1 is DFQATT and CDR2 SNEGSKA (reference sequence). The CDR3 DNA is TGCAGTGCAACCGGAAGTAGCTATGGCTACACCTTC. Its protein is CSATGSSYGYTF.

The chain combines TRBV12-3 or TRBV12-4 with TRBJ2-3, with 7 bases identical to TRBD2. The CDR3 consists of 14 residues. V shed 6 bases, J shed 4 bases, and the junction held 7 bases outside the gene matches. The CDR3 here is CASSPSGKADTQYF. CDR3 coding DNA: TGTGCCAGCAGCCCAAGCGGGAAAGCAGATACGCAGTATTTT.

The J gene is TRBJ2-7, the V gene TRBV7-8; 9 positions match TRBD2. This CDR3 contains 15 residues. The V and J ends lost 6 bases and 2 bases, in that order; junction bases with no gene match: 8. CDR1 is SGHVS and CDR2 is FQNEAQ in the germline V gene. CDR3 in amino acids: CASSLSASGTYEQYF. The CDR3 DNA follows: TGTGCCAGCAGTTTAAGCGCTAGCGGGACCTACGAGCAGTACTTC.

In this sample, this clonotype turned up a few times. V is TRBV7-9 and J is TRBJ1-1; TRBD1 is a possible D gene (5 bases). V was shortened by 5 bases and J by 3 bases, with 19 bases between the two germline ends. Germline loops: CDR1 SEHNR, CDR2 FQNEAQ (reference sequence). The CDR3 is 16 residues long. CDR3 protein: CASSQPGRGSDTEAFF. CDR3 coding DNA: TGTGCCAGCAGCCAACCCGGCCGGGGCTCGGACACTGAAGCTTTCTTT.

In the case of this clonotype: The junction departs from the called germline gene at one end, perhaps through a read error. This sequence joins TRBV10-3 and TRBJ1-1; 7 bases fit TRBD1. Germline CDR1 and CDR2: ENHRY and SYGVKD. This CDR3 has 15 residues. The CDR3 protein is CASSFSQGLNTEAFF. The CDR3 bases are TGTGCCAGCAGTTTCTCACAGGGGTTGAACACTGAAGCTTTCTTT.

To note about this clonotype: A junction end diverges from the germline sequence, so it may reflect a read error. The chain carries TRBV10-3 and TRBJ2-5, with D uncertain. Germline values: CDR1 ENHRY, CDR2 SYGVKD. This CDR3 spans 10 amino acids. The CDR3 coding sequence is TGTGCCATCAGTGACGAGACACAGTACTTC. This encodes CAISDETQYF.

This clonotype was recorded many times. The chain recombines TRBV24-1 with TRBJ2-2, with TRBD1 as a possible D gene (5 bases). V lost 5 bases and J 3 bases, leaving 15 bases between the germline ends. The CDR3 has 16 amino acids. Germline CDR1 KGHDR, CDR2 SFDVKD. Here the CDR3 reads CATSASPGQDTGELFF. CDR3 nucleotide sequence: TGTGCCACCAGTGCAAGCCCAGGGCAGGACACCGGGGAGCTGTTTTTT.